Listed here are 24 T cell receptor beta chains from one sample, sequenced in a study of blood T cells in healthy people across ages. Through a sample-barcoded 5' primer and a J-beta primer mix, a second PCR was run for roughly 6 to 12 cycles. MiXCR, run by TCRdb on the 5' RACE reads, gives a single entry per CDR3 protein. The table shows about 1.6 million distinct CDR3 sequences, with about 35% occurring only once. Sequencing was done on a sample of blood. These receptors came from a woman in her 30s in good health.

The CDR3 nucleotides are TGTGCCAGCAGAGACAGAGCATCCTACGAGCAGTACTTC. Its protein is CASRDRASYEQYF. The chain combines TRBV27 with TRBJ2-7, with D possibly being TRBD1 (5 bases). Germline V lookup: CDR1 MNHEY, CDR2 SMNVEV (reference sequence). The CDR3 totals 13 residues. Trimming removed 6 bases at V and 1 base at J, with 10 bases between.

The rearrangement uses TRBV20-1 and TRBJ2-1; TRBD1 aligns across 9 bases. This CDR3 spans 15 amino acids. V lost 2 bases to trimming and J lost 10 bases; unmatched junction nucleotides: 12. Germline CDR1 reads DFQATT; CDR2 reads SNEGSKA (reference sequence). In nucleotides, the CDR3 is TGCAGTGCTAGAAAGACCGGGACAGGGATCTACGAGCAGTTCTTC. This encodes CSARKTGTGIYEQFF.

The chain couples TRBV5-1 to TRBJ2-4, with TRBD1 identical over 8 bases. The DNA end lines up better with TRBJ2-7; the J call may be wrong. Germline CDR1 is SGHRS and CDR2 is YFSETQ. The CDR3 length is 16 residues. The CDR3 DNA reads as TGCGCCAGCAGCATCTTAGGACAGGGCCCCCCCTACGAGCAGTACTTC. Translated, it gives CASSILGQGPPYEQYF.

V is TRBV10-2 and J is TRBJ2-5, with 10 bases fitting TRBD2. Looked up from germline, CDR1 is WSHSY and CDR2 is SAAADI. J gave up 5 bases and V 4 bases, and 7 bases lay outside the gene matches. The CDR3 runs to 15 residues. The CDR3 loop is CASSVVLAGLETQYF. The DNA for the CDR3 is TGCGCCAGCAGTGTAGTACTAGCGGGGCTCGAGACCCAGTACTTC.

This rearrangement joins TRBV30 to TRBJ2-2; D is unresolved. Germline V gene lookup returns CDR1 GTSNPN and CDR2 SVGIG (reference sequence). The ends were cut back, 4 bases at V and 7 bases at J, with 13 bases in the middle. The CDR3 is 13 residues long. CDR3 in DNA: TGTGCCTGGAAACGGGTTCAAGGCGGGGAGCTGTTTTTT. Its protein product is CAWKRVQGGELFF.

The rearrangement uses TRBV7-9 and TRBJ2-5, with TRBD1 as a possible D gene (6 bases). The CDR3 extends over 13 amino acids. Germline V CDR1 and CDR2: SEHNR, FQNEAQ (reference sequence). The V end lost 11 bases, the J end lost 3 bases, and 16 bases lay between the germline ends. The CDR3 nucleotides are TGTGCCGGGGCTCAGGGGATTGAAGAGACCCAGTACTTC. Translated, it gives CAGAQGIEETQYF.

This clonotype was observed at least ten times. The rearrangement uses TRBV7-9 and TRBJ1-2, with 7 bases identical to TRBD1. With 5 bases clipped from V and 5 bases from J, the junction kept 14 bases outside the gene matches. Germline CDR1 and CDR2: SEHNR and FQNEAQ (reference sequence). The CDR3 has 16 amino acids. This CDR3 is CASSPRGQLSGYGYTF. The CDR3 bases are TGTGCCAGCAGCCCTAGGGGACAGCTAAGTGGGTATGGCTACACCTTC.

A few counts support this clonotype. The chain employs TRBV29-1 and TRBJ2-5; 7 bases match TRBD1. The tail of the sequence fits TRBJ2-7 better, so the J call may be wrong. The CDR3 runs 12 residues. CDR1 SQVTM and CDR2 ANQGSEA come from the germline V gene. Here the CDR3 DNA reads TGCAGCGTGACAGGGATTACCCGCGAGCAGTACTTC. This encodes CSVTGITREQYF.

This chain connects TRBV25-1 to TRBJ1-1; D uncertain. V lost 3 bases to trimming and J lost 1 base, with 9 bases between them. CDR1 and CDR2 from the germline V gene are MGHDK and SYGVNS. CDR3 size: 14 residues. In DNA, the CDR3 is TGTGCCAGCAGTGACGCACGGGGGAACACTGAAGCTTTCTTT. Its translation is CASSDARGNTEAFF.

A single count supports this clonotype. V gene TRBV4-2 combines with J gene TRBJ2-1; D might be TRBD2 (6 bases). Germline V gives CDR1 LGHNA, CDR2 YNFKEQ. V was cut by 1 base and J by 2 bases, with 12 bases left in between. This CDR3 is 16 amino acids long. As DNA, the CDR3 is TGTGCCAGCAGCCAAGGGGCTAGCGCCACCTACAATGAGCAGTTCTTC. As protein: CASSQGASATYNEQFF.

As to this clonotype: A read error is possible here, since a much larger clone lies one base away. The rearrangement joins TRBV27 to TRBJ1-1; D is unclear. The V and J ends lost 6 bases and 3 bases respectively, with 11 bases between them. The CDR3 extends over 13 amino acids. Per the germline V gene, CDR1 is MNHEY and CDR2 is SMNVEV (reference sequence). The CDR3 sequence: CASSLQMHTEAFF. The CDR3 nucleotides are TGTGCCAGCAGCTTACAGATGCACACTGAAGCTTTCTTT.

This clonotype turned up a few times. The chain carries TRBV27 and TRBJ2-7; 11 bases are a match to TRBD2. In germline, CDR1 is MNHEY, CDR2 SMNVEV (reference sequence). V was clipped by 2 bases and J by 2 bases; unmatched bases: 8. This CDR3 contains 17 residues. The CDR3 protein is CASSLRASGGPAYEQYF. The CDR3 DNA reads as TGTGCCAGCAGTTTAAGGGCTAGCGGGGGGCCCGCCTACGAGCAGTACTTC.

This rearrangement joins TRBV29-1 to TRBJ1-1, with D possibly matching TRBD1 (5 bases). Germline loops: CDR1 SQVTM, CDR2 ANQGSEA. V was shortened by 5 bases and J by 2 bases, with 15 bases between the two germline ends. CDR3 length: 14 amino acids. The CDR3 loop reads CSVNGGTANTEAFF. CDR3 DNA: TGCAGCGTTAATGGGGGGACGGCTAACACTGAAGCTTTCTTT.

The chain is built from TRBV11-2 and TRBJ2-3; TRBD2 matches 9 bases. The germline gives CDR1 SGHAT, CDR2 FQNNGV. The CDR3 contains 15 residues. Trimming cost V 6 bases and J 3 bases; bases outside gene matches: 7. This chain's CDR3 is CASRPWTSATDTQYF. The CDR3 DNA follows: TGTGCCAGCAGACCTTGGACTAGCGCGACAGATACGCAGTATTTT.

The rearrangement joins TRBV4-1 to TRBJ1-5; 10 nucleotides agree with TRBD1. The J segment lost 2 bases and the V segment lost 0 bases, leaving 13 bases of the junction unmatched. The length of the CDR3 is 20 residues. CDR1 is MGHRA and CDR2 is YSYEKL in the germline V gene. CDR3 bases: TGCGCCAGCAGCCAAGACTGGGTGGCGACAGGGGGCACGGGCAATCAGCCCCAGCATTTT. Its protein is CASSQDWVATGGTGNQPQHF.

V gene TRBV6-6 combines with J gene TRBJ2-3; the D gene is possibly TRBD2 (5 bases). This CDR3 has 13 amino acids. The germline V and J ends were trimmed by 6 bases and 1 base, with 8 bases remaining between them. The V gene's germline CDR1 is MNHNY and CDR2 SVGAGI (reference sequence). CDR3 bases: TGTGCCAGCAGCTCGGAGGGCACAGATACGCAGTATTTT. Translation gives CASSSEGTDTQYF.

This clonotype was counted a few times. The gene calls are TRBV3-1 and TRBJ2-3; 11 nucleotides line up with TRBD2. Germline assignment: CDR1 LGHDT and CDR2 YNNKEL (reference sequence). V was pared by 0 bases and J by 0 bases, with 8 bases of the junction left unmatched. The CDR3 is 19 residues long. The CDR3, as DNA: TGTGCCAGCAGCCAAGAGGAGCTAGCGGGGGGACTTAGCACAGATACGCAGTATTTT. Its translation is CASSQEELAGGLSTDTQYF.

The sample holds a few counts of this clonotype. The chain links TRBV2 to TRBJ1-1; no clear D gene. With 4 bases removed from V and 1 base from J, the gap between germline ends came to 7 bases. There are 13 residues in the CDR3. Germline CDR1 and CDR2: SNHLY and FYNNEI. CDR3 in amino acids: CASSVAENTEAFF. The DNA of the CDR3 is TGTGCCAGCAGTGTGGCAGAGAACACTGAAGCTTTCTTT.

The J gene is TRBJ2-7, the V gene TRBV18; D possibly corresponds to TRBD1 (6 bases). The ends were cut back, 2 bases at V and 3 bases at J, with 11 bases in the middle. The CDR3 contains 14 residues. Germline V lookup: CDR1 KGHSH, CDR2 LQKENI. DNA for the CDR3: TGTGCCAGCTCACCAGCCAGGGGAGTCTACGAGCAGTACTTC. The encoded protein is CASSPARGVYEQYF.

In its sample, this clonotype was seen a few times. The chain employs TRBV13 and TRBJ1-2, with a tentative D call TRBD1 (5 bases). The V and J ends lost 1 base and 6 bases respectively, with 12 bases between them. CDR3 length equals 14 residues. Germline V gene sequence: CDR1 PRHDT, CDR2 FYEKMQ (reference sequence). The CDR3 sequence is CASSLDRGMNGYTF. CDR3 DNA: TGTGCCAGCAGCTTAGATAGGGGTATGAATGGCTACACCTTC.

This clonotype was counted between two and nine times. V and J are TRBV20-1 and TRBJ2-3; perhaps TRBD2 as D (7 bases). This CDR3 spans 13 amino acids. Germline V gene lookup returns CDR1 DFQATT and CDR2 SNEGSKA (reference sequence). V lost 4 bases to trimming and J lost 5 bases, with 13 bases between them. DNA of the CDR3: TGCAGTGCTATCGGGGGGCCGCAAGATACGCAGTATTTT. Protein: CSAIGGPQDTQYF.

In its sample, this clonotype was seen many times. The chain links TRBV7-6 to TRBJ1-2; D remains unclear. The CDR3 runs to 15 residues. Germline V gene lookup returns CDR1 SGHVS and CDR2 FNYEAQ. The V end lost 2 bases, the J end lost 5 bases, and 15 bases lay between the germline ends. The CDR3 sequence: CASSLNPAPEYGYTF. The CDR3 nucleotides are TGTGCCAGCAGCTTAAACCCAGCCCCAGAGTATGGCTACACCTTC.

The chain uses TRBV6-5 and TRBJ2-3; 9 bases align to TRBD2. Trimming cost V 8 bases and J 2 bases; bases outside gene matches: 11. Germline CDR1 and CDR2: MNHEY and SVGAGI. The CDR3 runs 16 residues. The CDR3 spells CASGSGLALTTDTQYF. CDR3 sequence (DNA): TGTGCCAGCGGTTCGGGACTAGCTCTGACCACAGATACGCAGTATTTT.

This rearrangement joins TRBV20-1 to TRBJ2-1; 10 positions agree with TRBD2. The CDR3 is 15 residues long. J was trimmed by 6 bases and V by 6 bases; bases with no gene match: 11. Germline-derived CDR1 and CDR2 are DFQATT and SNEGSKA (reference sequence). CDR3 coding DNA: TGCAGTGCATTCAATCTAGCGGGAGACTCCAATGAGCAGTTCTTC. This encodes CSAFNLAGDSNEQFF.